This T cell receptor beta chain came from a study of blood T cell repertoires in COVID-19. Study details: Specimens from acute and convalescent COVID-19 originated in the United States, Italy and Spain. In each case, the material was cDNA or gDNA derived from T cells, B-cell-depleted T cells, or PBMCs.

The CDR3 totals 16 residues. J lost 7 bases, V lost 1 base, and 9 bases had no gene match. Germline V gene data show CDR1 as GTSNPN and CDR2 as SVGIG (reference sequence). As processed by the authors: Researchers report that nucleated cell counts were estimated from reference gene primer amplification. The data were produced by immunoSEQ multiplex PCR, yet TCRdb's version contains in-frame clones alone and is incomplete. The V and J calls and the clone size are those of that table, but D and trimming were determined from the DNA. Among around 180,000 clones listed, more than 80% were seen once. The J gene is TRBJ2-1, the V gene TRBV30; 11 bases are a match to TRBD2. Specimen: peripheral blood. The sequence came from a human donor in a cohort sampled during active COVID-19. The CDR3 DNA reads as TGTGCCTGGAGTGCGATCTTAGCGGGGGGGCCTAATGAGCAGTTCTTC. Translation gives CAWSAILAGGPNEQFF.